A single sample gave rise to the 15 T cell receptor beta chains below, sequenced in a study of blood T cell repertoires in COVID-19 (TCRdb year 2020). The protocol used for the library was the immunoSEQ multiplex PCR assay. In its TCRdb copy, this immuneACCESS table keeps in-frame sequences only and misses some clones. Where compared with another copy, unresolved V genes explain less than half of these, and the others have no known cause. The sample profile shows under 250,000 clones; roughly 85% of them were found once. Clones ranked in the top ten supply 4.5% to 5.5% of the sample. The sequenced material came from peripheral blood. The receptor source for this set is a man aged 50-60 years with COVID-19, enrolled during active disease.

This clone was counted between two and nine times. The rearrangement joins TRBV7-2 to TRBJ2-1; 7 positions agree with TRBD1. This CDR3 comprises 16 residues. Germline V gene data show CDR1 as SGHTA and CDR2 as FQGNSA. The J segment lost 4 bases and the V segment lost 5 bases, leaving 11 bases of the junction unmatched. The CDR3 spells CASSLRSRGLYNEQFF. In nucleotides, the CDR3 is TGTGCCAGCAGCCTAAGAAGCAGGGGGTTATACAATGAGCAGTTCTTC.

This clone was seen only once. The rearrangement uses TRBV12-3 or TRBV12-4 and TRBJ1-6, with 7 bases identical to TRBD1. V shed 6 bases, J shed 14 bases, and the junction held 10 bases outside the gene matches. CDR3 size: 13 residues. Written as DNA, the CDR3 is TGTGCCAGCAGCCTCCAGGGGGTTCTATCCCTCCACTTT. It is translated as CASSLQGVLSLHF.

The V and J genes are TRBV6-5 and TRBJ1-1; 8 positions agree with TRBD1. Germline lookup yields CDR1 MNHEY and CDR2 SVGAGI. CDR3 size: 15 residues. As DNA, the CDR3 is TGTTCAACCTTTCCACCGACAGGGGCAAACACTGAAGCTTTCTTT. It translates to CSTFPPTGANTEAFF.

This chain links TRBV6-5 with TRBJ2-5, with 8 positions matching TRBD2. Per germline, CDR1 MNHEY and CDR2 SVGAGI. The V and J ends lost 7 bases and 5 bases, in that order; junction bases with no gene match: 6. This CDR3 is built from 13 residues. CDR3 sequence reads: CASTGGAGETQYF. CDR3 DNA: TGTGCCAGCACCGGGGGGGCCGGGGAGACCCAGTACTTC.

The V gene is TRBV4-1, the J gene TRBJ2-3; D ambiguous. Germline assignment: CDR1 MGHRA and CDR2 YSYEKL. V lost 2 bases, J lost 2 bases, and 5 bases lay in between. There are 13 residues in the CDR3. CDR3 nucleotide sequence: TGCGCCAGCAGCCAACTAGACACAGATACGCAGTATTTT. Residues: CASSQLDTDTQYF.

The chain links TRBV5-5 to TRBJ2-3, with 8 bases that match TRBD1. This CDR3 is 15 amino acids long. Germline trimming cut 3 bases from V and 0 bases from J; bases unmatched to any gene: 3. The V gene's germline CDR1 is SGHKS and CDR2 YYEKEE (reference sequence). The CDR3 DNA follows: TGTGCCAGCAGCTGGGGACAGGAGAGCACAGATACGCAGTATTTT. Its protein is CASSWGQESTDTQYF. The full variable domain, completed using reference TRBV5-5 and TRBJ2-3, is DAGVTQSPTHLIKTRGQQVTLRCSPISGHKSVSWYQQVLGQGPQFIFQYYEKEERGRGNFPDRFSARQFPNYSSELNVNALLLGDSALYLCASSWGQESTDTQYFGPGTRLTVL.

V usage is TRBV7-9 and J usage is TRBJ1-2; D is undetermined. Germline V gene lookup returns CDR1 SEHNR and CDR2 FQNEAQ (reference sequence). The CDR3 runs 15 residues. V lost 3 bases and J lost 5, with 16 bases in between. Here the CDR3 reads CASSFSPGNGYGYTF. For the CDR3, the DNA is TGTGCCAGCAGCTTTAGTCCCGGGAACGGGTATGGCTACACCTTC.

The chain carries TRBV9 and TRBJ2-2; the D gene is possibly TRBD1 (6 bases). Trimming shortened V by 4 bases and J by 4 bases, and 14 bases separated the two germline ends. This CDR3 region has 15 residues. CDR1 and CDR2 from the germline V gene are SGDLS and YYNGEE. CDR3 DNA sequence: TGTGCCAGCAGCCCCCTTTTGACAGGCACCGGGGAGCTGTTTTTT. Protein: CASSPLLTGTGELFF.

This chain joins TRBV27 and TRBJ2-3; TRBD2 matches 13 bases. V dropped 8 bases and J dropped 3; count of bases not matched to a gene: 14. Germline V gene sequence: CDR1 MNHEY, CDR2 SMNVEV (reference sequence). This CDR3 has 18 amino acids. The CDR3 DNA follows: TGTGCCAGCGCTGGCGGGGGACTAGCGGGGCTCAGGACAGATACGCAGTATTTT. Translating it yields CASAGGGLAGLRTDTQYF.

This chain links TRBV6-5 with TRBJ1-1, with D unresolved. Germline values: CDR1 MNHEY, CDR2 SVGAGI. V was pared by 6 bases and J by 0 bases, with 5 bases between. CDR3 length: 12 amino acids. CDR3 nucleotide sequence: TGTGCCAGCAGAACAGTGAACACTGAAGCTTTCTTT. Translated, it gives CASRTVNTEAFF.

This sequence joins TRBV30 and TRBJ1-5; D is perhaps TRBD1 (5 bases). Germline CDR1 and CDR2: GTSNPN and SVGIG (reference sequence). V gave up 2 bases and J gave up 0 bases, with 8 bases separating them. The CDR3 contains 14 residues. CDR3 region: CAWSRTNSNQPQHF. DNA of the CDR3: TGTGCCTGGAGTAGGACAAATAGCAATCAGCCCCAGCATTTT.

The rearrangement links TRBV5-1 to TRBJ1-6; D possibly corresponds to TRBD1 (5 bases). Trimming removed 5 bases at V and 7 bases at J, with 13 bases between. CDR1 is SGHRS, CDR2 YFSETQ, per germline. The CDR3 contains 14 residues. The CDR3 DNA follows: TGCGCCAGCAGTGGGGATAGGGGCAATTCACCCCTCCACTTT. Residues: CASSGDRGNSPLHF.

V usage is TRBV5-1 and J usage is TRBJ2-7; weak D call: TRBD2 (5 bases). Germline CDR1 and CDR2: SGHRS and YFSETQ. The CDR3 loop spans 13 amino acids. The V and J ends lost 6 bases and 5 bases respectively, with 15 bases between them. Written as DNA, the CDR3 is TGCGCCAGCACCGGACTCTCGGGAAACGAGCAGTACTTC. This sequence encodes CASTGLSGNEQYF.

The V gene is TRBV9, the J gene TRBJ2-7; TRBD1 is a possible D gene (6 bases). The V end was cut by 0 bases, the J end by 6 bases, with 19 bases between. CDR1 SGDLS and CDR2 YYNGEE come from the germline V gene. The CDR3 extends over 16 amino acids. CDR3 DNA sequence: TGTGCCAGCAGCGTAGATGCTAGGTCAGGGGTAAGCGAGCAGTACTTC. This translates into CASSVDARSGVSEQYF. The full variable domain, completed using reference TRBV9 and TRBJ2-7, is DSGVTQTPKHLITATGQRVTLRCSPRSGDLSVYWYQQSLDQGLQFLIQYYNGEERAKGNILERFSAQQFPDLHSELNLSSLELGDSALYFCASSVDARSGVSEQYFGPGTRLTVT.

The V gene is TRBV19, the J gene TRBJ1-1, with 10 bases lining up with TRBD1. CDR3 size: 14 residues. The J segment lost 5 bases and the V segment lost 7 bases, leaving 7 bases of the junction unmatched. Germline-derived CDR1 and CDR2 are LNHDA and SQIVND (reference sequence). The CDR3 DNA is TGTGCCAGTACCCTCGGACAGGGGGTAACTGAAGCTTTCTTT. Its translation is CASTLGQGVTEAFF.